A selection of T cell receptor beta chains follows, all from one sample in a study of T cells in Graves' hyperthyroidism and ophthalmopathy. TCRdb fed the multiplex PCR reads into MiXCR, producing one record per CDR3 protein. This table has under 250,000 distinct CDR3 sequences, 17% appearing once. Sequenced sample: blood. These receptors originate from a man aged 50 to 59 with Graves' hyperthyroidism. Each CDR3 is given with its conserved first and last residue. A D gene is named only where the DNA matches it firmly. Only some rows state a clone size, as once, few, many or a class for expanded clones.

j_gene,v_gene,d_gene,abundance,CDR3aa,CDR3nt
TRBJ1-1,TRBV6-5,NA,many,CASSYGRALDTEAFF,TGTGCCAGCAGTTACGGCAGGGCCCTCGACACTGAAGCTTTCTTT
TRBJ2-5,TRBV2,NA,many,CASRARGETQYF,TGTGCCAGCAGGGCCCGGGGGGAGACCCAGTACTTC
TRBJ1-2,TRBV11-2,NA,many,CASSLGNRDGYTF,TGTGCCAGCAGCTTAGGAAACAGGGACGGCTACACCTTC
TRBJ2-1,TRBV7-2,TRBD2,many,CASKLTSGSSYNEQFF,TGTGCCAGCAAATTGACTAGCGGCAGCTCCTACAATGAGCAGTTCTTC
TRBJ2-1,TRBV20-1,TRBD2,many,CSAAPVSGRAIRYNEQFF,TGCAGTGCTGCCCCGGTGAGCGGGAGGGCCATAAGATATAATGAGCAGTTCTTC
TRBJ2-1,TRBV4-2,NA,few,CASSYVNNEQFF,TGTGCCAGCAGTTACGTCAACAATGAGCAGTTCTTC
TRBJ2-3,TRBV6-2/TRBV6-3,NA,once,CASANTDTQYF,TGTGCCAGCGCGAACACAGATACGCAGTATTTT
TRBJ2-1,TRBV7-3,NA,many,CASSYGPENEQFF,TGTGCCAGCAGCTATGGACCAGAAAATGAGCAGTTCTTC
TRBJ1-4,TRBV27,NA,NA,CASSLGRNEKLFF,TGTGCCAGCAGTCTAGGACGGAATGAAAAACTGTTTTTT
TRBJ1-1,TRBV7-6,TRBD1,many,CASSFNRGRRTEAFF,TGTGCCAGCAGCTTTAACAGGGGGCGCAGGACTGAAGCTTTCTTT
TRBJ2-3,TRBV7-3,NA,few,CASSFSGTSSTDTQYF,TGTGCCAGCAGCTTCTCGGGGACCTCAAGCACAGATACGCAGTATTTT
TRBJ2-1,TRBV28,NA,many,CASSLFRPGNEQFF,TGTGCCAGCAGTTTATTTCGTCCGGGGAATGAGCAGTTCTTC
TRBJ2-1,TRBV7-2,TRBD1,many,CASSTGTGINEQFF,TGTGCCAGCAGCACCGGGACAGGGATCAATGAGCAGTTCTTC
TRBJ2-5,TRBV4-1,NA,NA,CASSQGGGIETQYF,TGCGCCAGCAGCCAAGGTGGGGGGATCGAGACCCAGTACTTC
TRBJ1-2,TRBV11-3,TRBD1,few,CASSPTGGSFGYTF,TGTGCCAGCAGTCCAACAGGGGGCTCGTTTGGCTACACCTTC
TRBJ2-3,TRBV11-3,NA,few,CASSLEASGTGTDTQYF,TGTGCCAGCAGCCTCGAGGCTTCCGGGACGGGCACAGATACGCAGTATTTT
TRBJ2-5,TRBV12-5,NA,many,CASGLEGLQETQYF,TGTGCTAGTGGTTTGGAAGGACTTCAAGAGACCCAGTACTTC
TRBJ2-7,TRBV20-1,TRBD2,few,CSALAGGIASYEQYF,TGCAGTGCTTTAGCGGGAGGAATTGCATCCTACGAGCAGTACTTC
TRBJ2-6,TRBV20-1,NA,NA,CSASDPSGANVLTF,TGCAGTGCCTCTGACCCGTCTGGGGCCAACGTCCTGACTTTC
TRBJ2-7,TRBV4-2,TRBD2,NA,CASSQVGTSGSVYEQYF,TGTGCCAGCAGCCAAGTCGGGACTAGCGGGAGTGTTTACGAGCAGTACTTC
TRBJ2-7,TRBV20-1,TRBD2,NA,CSASGGISGSSYEQYF,TGCAGTGCTTCGGGAGGGATTAGCGGGAGCTCCTACGAGCAGTACTTC
TRBJ1-2,TRBV28,NA,many,CASSLSRSYGYTF,TGTGCCAGCAGTTTATCTAGGAGCTATGGCTACACCTTC
TRBJ2-1,TRBV28,TRBD2,many,CASSTTNPSGRAYNEQFF,TGTGCCAGCAGCACCACCAACCCGAGCGGGAGAGCCTACAATGAGCAGTTCTTC
TRBJ2-2,TRBV12-3/TRBV12-4,NA,many,CASSIGGELFF,TGTGCCAGTAGTATCGGTGGGGAGCTGTTTTTT
TRBJ2-1,TRBV7-6,NA,NA,CASSLGGGSNEQFF,TGTGCCAGCAGCTTGGGGGGCGGGAGCAATGAGCAGTTCTTC
TRBJ1-1,TRBV5-1,TRBD1,many,CASSATGAVNTEAFF,TGCGCCAGCAGCGCGACAGGGGCGGTGAACACTGAAGCTTTCTTT
TRBJ1-5,TRBV2,TRBD1,many,CASGGTGSNQPQHF,TGTGCCAGCGGCGGGACAGGTAGCAATCAGCCCCAGCATTTT
TRBJ1-5,TRBV28,NA,NA,CASSFTSTSNQPQHF,TGTGCCAGCAGTTTTACCAGTACTAGCAATCAGCCCCAGCATTTT
TRBJ1-5,TRBV15,NA,few,CATSRPGGNQPQHF,TGTGCCACCAGCCGTCCGGGGGGGAATCAGCCCCAGCATTTT
TRBJ2-1,TRBV12-3/TRBV12-4,TRBD2,many,CASSFGLDGTNEQFF,TGTGCCAGCAGTTTTGGACTAGACGGCACCAATGAGCAGTTCTTC
TRBJ1-6,TRBV6-1,TRBD1,many,CASSQGQGSPLHF,TGTGCCAGCAGCCAGGGACAGGGTTCACCCCTCCACTTT
TRBJ2-2,TRBV5-1,TRBD1,few,CASSPAGGDTGELFF,TGCGCCAGCAGCCCCGCAGGGGGCGACACCGGGGAGCTGTTTTTT
TRBJ2-3,TRBV7-9,NA,many,CASSSVGGTQYF,TGTGCCAGCAGCTCAGTCGGGGGTACGCAGTATTTT
TRBJ2-1,TRBV6-2/TRBV6-3,TRBD2,few,CASKTGLAGFNEQFF,TGTGCCAGCAAGACCGGACTAGCGGGATTCAATGAGCAGTTCTTC
TRBJ1-2,TRBV19,NA,many,CASSIREMNGYTF,TGTGCCAGTAGTATACGCGAGATGAATGGCTACACCTTC
TRBJ1-5,TRBV24-1,NA,many,CATSDSPVQGKGNQPQHF,TGTGCCACCAGTGATTCCCCGGTACAGGGAAAGGGCAATCAGCCCCAGCATTTT
TRBJ2-3,TRBV11-3,NA,many,CASTAQPGATDTQYF,TGTGCCAGCACCGCCCAACCGGGGGCCACAGATACGCAGTATTTT
TRBJ2-2,TRBV5-1,TRBD2,few,CASHSTSGVTGELFF,TGCGCCAGCCATTCGACTAGCGGTGTGACCGGGGAGCTGTTTTTT
TRBJ1-1,TRBV12-5,NA,many,CASGLMGMNTEAFF,TGTGCTAGTGGTTTGATGGGGATGAACACTGAAGCTTTCTTT
TRBJ2-7,TRBV28,TRBD1,many,CASSSPGQGYEQYF,TGTGCCAGCAGTTCGCCGGGACAGGGGTACGAGCAGTACTTC
TRBJ2-5,TRBV7-3,NA,many,CASSLTVVDAQYF,TGTGCCAGCAGCTTAACGGTTGTTGATGCCCAGTACTTC
TRBJ2-7,TRBV14,NA,NA,CASSQDFGYEQYF,TGTGCCAGCAGCCAAGATTTCGGCTACGAGCAGTACTTC
TRBJ1-2,TRBV12-3/TRBV12-4,NA,few,CASSLDRGASYGYTF,TGTGCCAGCAGTTTAGATCGGGGGGCGAGCTATGGCTACACCTTC
TRBJ2-1,TRBV12-5,NA,many,CASGIDLYNEQFF,TGTGCTAGTGGAATAGACTTGTACAATGAGCAGTTCTTC
TRBJ2-5,TRBV14,NA,NA,CASSQLRDLAQETQYF,TGTGCCAGCAGCCAATTAAGGGATCTGGCTCAAGAGACCCAGTACTTC
TRBJ1-5,TRBV5-1,NA,many,CASIEGGPDSNQPQHF,TGCGCCAGCATTGAGGGGGGGCCTGATAGCAATCAGCCCCAGCATTTT
TRBJ1-1,TRBV12-3/TRBV12-4,TRBD1,NA,CASSFQGGNTEAFF,TGTGCCAGCAGTTTCCAGGGGGGGAACACTGAAGCTTTCTTT